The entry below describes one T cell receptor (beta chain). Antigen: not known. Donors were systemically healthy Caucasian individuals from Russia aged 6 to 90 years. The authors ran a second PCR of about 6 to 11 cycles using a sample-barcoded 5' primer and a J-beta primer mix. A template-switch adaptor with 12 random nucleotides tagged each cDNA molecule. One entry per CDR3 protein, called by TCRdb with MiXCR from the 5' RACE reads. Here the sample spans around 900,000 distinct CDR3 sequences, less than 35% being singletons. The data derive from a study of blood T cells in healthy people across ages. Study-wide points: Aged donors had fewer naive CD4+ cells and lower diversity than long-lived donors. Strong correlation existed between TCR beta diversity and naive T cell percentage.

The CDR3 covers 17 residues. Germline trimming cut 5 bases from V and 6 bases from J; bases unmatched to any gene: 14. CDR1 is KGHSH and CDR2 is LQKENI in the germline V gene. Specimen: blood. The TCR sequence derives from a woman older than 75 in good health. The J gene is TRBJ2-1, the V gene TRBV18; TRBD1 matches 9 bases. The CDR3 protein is CASSAAPGQGRINEQFF. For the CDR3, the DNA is TGTGCCAGCTCAGCGGCCCCGGGACAGGGTCGGATCAATGAGCAGTTCTTC.